The TCR beta chain described here comes from a study of neoadjuvant anti-PD-1 for oral cavity cancer. V was clipped by 0 bases and J by 0 bases, with 11 bases between them. The CDR3 totals 16 residues. The germline V gene encodes CDR1 KGHSH and CDR2 LQKENI. Patients had newly diagnosed, untreated stage II-IVA oral cavity squamous cell carcinoma. The table came from immunoSEQ multiplex PCR; TCRdb's copy has only in-frame clones and leaves some out. The data contain 60,000 to 75,000 clones, around 85% of them singletons. The chain employs TRBV18 and TRBJ1-1, with D possibly being TRBD1 (5 bases). The material was PBMCs, obtained before nivolumab (anti-PD-1) treatment. The clonotype originates from a person between 40 and 85 years old with oral cavity squamous cell carcinoma. This chain's CDR3 is CASSPPGGTMNTEAFF. CDR3 sequence (DNA): TGTGCCAGCTCACCACCCGGGGGAACGATGAACACTGAAGCTTTCTTT.